The clone carrying this TCR beta chain has ten or more counts. After removal of 7 bases from V and 0 bases from J, the junction contained 14 bases not matched to a gene. The CDR3 totals 17 residues. The germline V gene has CDR1 MDHEN and CDR2 SYDVKM. This specimen belongs to a study of T cells in Graves' hyperthyroidism and ophthalmopathy. Authors of the study amplified TCR beta CDR3 regions from RNA transcripts. An initial round of RT-PCR targeting the TCR CDR3 relied on the HTBI primer set. TCRdb reprocessed the multiplex PCR reads with MiXCR, giving one entry per CDR3 protein. This sample has fewer than 650,000 distinct CDR3 sequences, with roughly 15% found just once.

The sample taken for sequencing was blood. This sequence originates from a woman aged 40 to 49 with Graves' hyperthyroidism. This sequence joins TRBV28 and TRBJ1-1; 7 nucleotides align to TRBD1. For the CDR3, the DNA is TGTGCCAGCAACAAACCGGGACAGTTATTCATGAACACTGAAGCTTTCTTT. Its translation: CASNKPGQLFMNTEAFF.